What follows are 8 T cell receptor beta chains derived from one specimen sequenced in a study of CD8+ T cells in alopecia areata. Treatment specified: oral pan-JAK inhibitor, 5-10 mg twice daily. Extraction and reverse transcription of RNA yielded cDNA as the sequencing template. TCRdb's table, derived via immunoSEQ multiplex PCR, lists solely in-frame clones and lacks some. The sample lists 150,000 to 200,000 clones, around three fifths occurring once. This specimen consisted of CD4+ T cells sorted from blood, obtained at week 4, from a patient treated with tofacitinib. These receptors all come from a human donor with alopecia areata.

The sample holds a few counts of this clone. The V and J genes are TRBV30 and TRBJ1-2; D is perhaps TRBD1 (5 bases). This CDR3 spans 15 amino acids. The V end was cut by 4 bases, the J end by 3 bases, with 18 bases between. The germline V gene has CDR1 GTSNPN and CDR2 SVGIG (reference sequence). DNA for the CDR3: TGTGCCTGGATCAACGGGGGGGTTCGCGACTATGGCTACACCTTC. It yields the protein CAWINGGVRDYGYTF.

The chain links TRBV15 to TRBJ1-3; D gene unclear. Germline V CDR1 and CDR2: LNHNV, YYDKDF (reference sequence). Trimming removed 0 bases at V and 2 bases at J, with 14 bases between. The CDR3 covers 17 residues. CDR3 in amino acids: CATSREPRRIAGNTIYF. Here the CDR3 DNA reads TGTGCCACCAGCAGAGAACCCCGACGGATTGCTGGAAACACCATATATTTT.

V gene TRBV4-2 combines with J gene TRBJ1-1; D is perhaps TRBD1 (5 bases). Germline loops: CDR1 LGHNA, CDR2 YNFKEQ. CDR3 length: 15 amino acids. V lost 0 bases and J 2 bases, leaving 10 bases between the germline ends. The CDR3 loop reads CASSQDGTSNTEAFF. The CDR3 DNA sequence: TGTGCCAGCAGCCAAGATGGGACTTCCAACACTGAAGCTTTCTTT.

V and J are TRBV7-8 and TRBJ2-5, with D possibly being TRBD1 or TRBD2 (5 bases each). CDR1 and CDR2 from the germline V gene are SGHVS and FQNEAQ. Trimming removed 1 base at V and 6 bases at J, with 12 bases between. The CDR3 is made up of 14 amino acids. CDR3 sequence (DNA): TGTGCCAGCAGCTTAGATCCAGGGACGAAGACCCAGTACTTC. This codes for CASSLDPGTKTQYF.

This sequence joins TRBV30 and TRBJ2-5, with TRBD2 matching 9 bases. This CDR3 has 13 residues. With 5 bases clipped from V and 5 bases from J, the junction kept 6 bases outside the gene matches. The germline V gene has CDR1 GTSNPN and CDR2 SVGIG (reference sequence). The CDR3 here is CAWGKSGGETQYF. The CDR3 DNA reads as TGTGCCTGGGGTAAAAGCGGGGGGGAGACCCAGTACTTC.

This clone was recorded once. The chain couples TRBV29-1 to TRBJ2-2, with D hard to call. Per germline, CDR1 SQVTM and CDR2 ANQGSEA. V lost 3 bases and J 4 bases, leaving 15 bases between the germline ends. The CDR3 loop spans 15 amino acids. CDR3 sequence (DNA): TGCAGCGTTGATACGGTAGCCTCACCCACCGGGGAGCTGTTTTTT. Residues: CSVDTVASPTGELFF.

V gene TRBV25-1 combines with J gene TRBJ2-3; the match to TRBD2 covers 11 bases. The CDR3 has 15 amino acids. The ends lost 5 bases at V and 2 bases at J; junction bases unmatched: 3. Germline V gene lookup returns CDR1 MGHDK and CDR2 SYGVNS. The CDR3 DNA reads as TGTGCCAGCAGTTTTAGCGGGGGGGCCACAGATACGCAGTATTTT. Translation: CASSFSGGATDTQYF.

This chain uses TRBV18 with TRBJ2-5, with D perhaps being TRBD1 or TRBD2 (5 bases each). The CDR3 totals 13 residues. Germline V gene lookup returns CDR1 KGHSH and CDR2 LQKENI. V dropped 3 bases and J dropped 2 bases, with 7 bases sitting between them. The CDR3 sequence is CASSPGPQETQYF. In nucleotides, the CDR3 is TGTGCCAGCTCACCGGGACCACAAGAGACCCAGTACTTC.